This TCR beta chain was retrieved from a study of blood T cell repertoires in COVID-19. Overall study context: Material from acute and convalescent COVID-19 was sourced from the United States, Italy and Spain.

Which cohort a participant joined came from the clinical history participants gave. In Cohort 3, a recovered donor had either two negative PCRs, clearance, or symptom resolution. Trimming cost V 1 base and J 11 bases, with 18 bases left between them. This CDR3 is built from 14 residues. Germline-derived CDR1 and CDR2 are MNHNS and SASEGT. In the authors' workflow: Scientists estimated how many nucleated cells there were by amplifying reference gene primers. The repertoire was sequenced with immunoSEQ multiplex PCR; TCRdb's copy has only in-frame clones and lacks some. V, J and clone size reflect that table, while D and trimming were determined from the DNA. The data show a few hundred thousand clones, around 86% seen once.

Sequenced sample: PBMCs or T cells enriched from blood (not recorded which). This clonotype originated in a woman younger than 35 who had recovered from COVID-19. This chain links TRBV6-1 with TRBJ2-7, with D tentatively TRBD2 (5 bases). The CDR3 is CASSEEGDPRTKYF. Written as DNA, the CDR3 is TGTGCCAGCAGTGAAGAGGGAGACCCTCGAACAAAGTACTTC.